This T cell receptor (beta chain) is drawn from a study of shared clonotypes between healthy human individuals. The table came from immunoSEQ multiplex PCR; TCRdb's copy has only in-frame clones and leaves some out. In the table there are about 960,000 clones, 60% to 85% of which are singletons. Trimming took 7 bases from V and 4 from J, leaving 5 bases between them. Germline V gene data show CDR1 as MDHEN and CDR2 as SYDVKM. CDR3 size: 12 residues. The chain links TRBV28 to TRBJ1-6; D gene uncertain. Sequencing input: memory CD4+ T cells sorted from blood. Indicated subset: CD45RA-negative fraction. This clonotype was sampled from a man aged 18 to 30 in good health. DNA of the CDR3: TGTGCCAGCATAGGGTATAATTCACCCCTCCACTTT. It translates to CASIGYNSPLHF. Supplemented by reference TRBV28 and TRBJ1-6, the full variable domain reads DVKVTQSSRYLVKRTGEKVFLECVQDMDHENMFWYRQDPGLGLRLIYFSYDVKMKEKGDIPEGYSVSREKKERFSLILESASTNQTSMYLCASIGYNSPLHFGNGTRLTVT.